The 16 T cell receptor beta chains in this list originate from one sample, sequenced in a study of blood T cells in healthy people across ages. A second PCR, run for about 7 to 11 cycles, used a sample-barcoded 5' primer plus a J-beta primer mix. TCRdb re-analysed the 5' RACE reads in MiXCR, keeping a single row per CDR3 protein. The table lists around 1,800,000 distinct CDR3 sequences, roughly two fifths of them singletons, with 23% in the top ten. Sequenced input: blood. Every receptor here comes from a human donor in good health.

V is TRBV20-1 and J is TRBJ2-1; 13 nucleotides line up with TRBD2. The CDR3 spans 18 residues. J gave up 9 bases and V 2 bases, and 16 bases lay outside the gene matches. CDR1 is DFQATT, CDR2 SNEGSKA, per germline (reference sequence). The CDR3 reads CSARTGLAGLEGWSEQFF. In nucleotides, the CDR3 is TGCAGTGCTAGAACGGGACTAGCGGGGCTCGAAGGTTGGAGTGAGCAGTTCTTC.

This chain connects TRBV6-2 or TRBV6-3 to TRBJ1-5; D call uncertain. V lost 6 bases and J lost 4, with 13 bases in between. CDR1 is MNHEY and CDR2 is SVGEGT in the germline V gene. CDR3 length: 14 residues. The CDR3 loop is CASSNRRYNQPQHF. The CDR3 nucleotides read TGTGCCAGCAGCAACCGAAGATATAATCAGCCCCAGCATTTT.

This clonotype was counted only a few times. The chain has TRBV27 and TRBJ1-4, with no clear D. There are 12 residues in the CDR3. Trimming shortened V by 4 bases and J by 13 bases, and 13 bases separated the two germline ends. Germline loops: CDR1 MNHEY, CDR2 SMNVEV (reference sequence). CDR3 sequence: CASSSSAGILFF. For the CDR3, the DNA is TGTGCCAGCAGTTCCTCGGCGGGGATACTGTTTTTT.

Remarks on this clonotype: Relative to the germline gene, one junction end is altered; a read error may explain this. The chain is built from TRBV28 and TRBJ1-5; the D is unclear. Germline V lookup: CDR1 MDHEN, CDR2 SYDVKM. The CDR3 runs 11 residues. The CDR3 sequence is CASSFTQPHHF. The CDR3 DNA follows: TGTGCCAGCAGCTTCACTCAGCCCCATCATTTT.

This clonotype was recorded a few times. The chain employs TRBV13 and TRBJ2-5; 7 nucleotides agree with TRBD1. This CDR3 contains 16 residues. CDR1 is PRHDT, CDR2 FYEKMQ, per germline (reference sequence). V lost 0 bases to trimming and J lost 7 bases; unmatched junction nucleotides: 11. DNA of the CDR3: TGTGCCAGCAGCTTAGGCCGGGACAGACATAGGGGGACCCAGTACTTC. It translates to CASSLGRDRHRGTQYF.

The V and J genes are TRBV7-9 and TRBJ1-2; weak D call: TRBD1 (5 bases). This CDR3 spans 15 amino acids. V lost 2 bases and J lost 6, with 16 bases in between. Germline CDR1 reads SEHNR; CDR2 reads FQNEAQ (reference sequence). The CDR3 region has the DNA TGTGCCAGCAGCTTAATGGCCCAGGGTCTGGATGGCTACACCTTC. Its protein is CASSLMAQGLDGYTF. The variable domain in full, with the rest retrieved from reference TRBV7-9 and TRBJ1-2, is DTGVSQNPRHKITKRGQNVTFRCDPISEHNRLYWYRQTLGQGPEFLTYFQNEAQLEKSRLLSDRFSAERPKGSFSTLEIQRTEQGDSAMYLCASSLMAQGLDGYTFGSGTRLTVV.

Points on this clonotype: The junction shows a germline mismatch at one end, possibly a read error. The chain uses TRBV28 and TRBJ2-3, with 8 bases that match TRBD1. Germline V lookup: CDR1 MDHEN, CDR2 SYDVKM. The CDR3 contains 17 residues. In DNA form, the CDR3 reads TGTGCCAACAGTGATCGAACAGGGGGTTCTGGGGCAGATACGCAGTATTTT. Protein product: CANSDRTGGSGADTQYF.

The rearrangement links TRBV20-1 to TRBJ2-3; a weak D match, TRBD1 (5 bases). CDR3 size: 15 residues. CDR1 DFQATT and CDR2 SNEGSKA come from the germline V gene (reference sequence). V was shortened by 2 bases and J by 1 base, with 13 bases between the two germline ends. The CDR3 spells CSARFQGSGTDTQYF. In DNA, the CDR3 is TGCAGTGCTAGATTCCAGGGTTCAGGCACAGATACGCAGTATTTT.

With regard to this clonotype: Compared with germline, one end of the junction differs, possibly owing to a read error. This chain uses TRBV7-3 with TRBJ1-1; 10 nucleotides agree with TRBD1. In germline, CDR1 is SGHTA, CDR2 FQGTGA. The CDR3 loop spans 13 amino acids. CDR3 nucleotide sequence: TGTGCCGGCAGCTCGACAGGGGGCGGTGAAGCTTTCTTT. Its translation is CAGSSTGGGEAFF.

In DNA, the CDR3 is TGTGCCAGCAGCTTAACAGGACGGAGACTAGCCAAAAACATTCAGTACTTC. It specifies CASSLTGRRLAKNIQYF. This rearrangement joins TRBV7-2 to TRBJ2-4; D is possibly TRBD1 (5 bases). Germline V lookup: CDR1 SGHTA, CDR2 FQGNSA. V lost 2 bases and J 0 bases, leaving 14 bases between the germline ends. The CDR3 has 17 residues. Complete variable domain (other parts from reference TRBV7-2 and TRBJ2-4): GAGVSQSPSNKVTEKGKDVELRCDPISGHTALYWYRQSLGQGLEFLIYFQGNSAPDKSGLPSDRFSAERTGGSVSTLTIQRTQQEDSAVYLCASSLTGRRLAKNIQYFGAGTRLSVL.

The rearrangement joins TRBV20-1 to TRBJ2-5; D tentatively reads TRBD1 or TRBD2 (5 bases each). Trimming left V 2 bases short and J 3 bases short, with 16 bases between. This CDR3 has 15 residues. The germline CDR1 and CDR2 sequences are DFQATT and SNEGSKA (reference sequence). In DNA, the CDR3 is TGCAGTGCTAGAAACGAAGGGACGTTAAAAGAGACCCAGTACTTC. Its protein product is CSARNEGTLKETQYF.

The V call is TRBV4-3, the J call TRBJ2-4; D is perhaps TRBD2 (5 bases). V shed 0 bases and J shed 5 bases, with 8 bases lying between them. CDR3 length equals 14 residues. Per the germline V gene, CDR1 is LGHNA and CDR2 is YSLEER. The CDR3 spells CASSQELGENIQYF. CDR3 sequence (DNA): TGCGCCAGCAGCCAAGAATTGGGAGAAAACATTCAGTACTTC.

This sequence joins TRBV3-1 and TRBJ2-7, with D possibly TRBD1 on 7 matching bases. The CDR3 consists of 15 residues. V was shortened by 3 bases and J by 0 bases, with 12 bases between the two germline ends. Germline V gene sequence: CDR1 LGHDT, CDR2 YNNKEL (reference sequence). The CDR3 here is CASSHGQDYSYEQYF. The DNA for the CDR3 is TGTGCCAGCAGCCACGGACAGGACTACTCCTACGAGCAGTACTTC.

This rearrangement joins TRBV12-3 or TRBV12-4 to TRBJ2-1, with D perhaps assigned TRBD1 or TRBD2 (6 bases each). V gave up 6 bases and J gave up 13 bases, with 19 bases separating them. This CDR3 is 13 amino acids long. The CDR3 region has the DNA TGTGCCAGCAGGCGGGACACGGACGAGGAACAGTTCTTC. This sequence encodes CASRRDTDEEQFF.

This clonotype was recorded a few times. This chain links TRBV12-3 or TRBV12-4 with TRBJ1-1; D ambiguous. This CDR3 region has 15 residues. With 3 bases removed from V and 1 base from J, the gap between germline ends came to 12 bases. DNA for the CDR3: TGTGCCAGCAGTTTGGGAGGGTTCGGGAACACTGAAGCTTTCTTT. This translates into CASSLGGFGNTEAFF.

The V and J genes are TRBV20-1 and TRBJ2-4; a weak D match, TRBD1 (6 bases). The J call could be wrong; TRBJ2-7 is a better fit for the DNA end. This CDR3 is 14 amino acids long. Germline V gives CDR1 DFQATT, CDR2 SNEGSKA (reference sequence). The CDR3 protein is CSAVPGQNYYEQYF. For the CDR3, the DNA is TGCAGTGCCGTACCAGGACAGAACTATTACGAGCAGTACTTC.